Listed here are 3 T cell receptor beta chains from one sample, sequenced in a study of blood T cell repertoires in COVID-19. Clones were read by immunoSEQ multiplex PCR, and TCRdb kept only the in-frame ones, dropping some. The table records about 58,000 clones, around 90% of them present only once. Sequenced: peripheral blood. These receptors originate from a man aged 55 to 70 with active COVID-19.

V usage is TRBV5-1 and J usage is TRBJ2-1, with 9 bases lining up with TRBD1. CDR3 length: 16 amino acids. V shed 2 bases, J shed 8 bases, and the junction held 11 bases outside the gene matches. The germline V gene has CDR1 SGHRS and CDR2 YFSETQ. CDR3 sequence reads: CASSLTGTGNVDEQFF. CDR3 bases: TGCGCCAGCAGCTTAACCGGGACAGGGAATGTGGATGAGCAGTTCTTC.

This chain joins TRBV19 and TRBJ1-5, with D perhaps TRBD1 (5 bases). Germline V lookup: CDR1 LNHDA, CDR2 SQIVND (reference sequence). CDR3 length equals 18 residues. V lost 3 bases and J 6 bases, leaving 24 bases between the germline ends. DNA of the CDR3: TGTGCCAGTAGTATTTCTTTTTCAGGACTTAGGAGGGGTCAGCCCCAGCATTTT. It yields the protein CASSISFSGLRRGQPQHF.

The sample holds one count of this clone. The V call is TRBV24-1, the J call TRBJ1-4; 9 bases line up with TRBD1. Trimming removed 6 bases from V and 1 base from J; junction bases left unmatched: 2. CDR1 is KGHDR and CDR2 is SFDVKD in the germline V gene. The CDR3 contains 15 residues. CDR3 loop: CATSSGQGTNEKLFF. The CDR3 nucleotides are TGTGCCACCAGTTCGGGACAGGGAACTAATGAAAAACTGTTTTTT.